There are a few counts of the clone carrying this T cell receptor (beta chain). The sample belongs to a study of blood T cell repertoires in COVID-19. Overall study context: There were acute and convalescent COVID-19 samples, and they came from the United States, Italy and Spain. The cDNA or gDNA used as material had been derived from T cells, B-cell-depleted T cells, or PBMCs.

How the authors handled the data: Nucleated cell counts were estimated from reference gene primer amplification. Repertoires were generated with immunoSEQ multiplex PCR, while TCRdb's copy carries only in-frame clones and drops some. The V and J calls and clone size were taken over from that table, and D and trimming were inferred from the DNA. The sample carries more than 85,000 clones, around 84% recorded once. The germline V gene has CDR1 KGHSH and CDR2 LQKENI. The CDR3 has 14 residues. Between the trimmed V and J ends, which lost 5 bases and 2 bases, there was a span of 12 bases. This chain connects TRBV18 to TRBJ1-1; D is undetermined. The receptor was isolated from an elderly woman with active or convalescent COVID-19. The material sequenced was peripheral blood. DNA for the CDR3: TGTGCCAGCTCAATAGCGGACGGTAACACTGAAGCTTTCTTT. The encoded protein is CASSIADGNTEAFF.